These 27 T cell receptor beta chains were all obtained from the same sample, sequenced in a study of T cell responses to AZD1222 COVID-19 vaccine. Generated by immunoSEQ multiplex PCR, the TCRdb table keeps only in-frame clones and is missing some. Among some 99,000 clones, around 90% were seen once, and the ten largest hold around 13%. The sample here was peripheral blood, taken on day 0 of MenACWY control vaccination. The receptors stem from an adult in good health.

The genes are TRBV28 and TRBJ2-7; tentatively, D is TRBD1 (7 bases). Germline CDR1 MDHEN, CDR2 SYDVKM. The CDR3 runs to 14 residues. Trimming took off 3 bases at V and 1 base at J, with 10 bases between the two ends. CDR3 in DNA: TGTGCCAGCAGTTTGGGGGGACAGTCCTACGAGCAGTACTTC. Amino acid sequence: CASSLGGQSYEQYF.

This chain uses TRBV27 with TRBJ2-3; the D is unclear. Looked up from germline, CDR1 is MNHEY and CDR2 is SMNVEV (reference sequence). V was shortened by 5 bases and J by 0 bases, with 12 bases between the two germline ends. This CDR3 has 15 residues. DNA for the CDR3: TGTGCCAGCAGTCCGATATATGTTAGCACAGATACGCAGTATTTT. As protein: CASSPIYVSTDTQYF.

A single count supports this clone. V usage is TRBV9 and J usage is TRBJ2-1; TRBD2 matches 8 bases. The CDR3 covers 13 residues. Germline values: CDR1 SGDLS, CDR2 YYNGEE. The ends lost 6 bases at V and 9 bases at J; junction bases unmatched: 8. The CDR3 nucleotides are TGTGCCAGCAAGCGGGAGCAGTTTAGTGAGCAGTTCTTC. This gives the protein CASKREQFSEQFF.

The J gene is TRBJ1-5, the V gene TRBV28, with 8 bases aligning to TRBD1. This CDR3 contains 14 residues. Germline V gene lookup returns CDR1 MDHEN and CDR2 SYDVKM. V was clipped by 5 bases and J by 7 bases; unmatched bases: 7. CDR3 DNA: TGTGCCAGCAGTCAGTGGACAGGGCCCCAGCCCCAGCATTTT. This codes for CASSQWTGPQPQHF. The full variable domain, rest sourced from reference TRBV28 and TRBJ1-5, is DVKVTQSSRYLVKRTGEKVFLECVQDMDHENMFWYRQDPGLGLRLIYFSYDVKMKEKGDIPEGYSVSREKKERFSLILESASTNQTSMYLCASSQWTGPQPQHFGDGTRLSIL.

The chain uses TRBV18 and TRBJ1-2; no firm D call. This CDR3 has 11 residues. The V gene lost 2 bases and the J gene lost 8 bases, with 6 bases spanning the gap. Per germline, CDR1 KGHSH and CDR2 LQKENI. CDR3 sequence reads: CASSPGSGYTF. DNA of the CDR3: TGTGCCAGCTCACCAGGGTCCGGCTACACCTTC.

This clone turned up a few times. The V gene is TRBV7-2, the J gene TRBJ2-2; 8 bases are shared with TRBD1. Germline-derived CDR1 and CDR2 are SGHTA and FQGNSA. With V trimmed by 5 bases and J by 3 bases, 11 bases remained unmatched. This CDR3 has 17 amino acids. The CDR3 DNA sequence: TGTGCCAGCAGCCTCCCCCTTCTGACAGGGGACACCGGGGAGCTGTTTTTT. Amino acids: CASSLPLLTGDTGELFF.

The CDR3 reads CSGGQGAYEQYF. In DNA, the CDR3 is TGCAGCGGGGGACAGGGAGCCTACGAGCAGTACTTC. The V call is TRBV29-1, the J call TRBJ2-7; TRBD1 matches 9 bases. CDR1 SQVTM and CDR2 ANQGSEA come from the germline V gene. V was clipped by 7 bases and J by 2 bases; unmatched bases: 3. This CDR3 region has 12 residues.

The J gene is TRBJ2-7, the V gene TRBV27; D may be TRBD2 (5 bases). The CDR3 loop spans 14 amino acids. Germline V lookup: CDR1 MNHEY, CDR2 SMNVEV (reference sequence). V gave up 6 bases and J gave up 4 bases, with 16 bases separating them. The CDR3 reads CASRTRGAVYEQYF. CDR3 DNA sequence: TGTGCCAGCAGGACCCGGGGAGCGGTGTACGAGCAGTACTTC.

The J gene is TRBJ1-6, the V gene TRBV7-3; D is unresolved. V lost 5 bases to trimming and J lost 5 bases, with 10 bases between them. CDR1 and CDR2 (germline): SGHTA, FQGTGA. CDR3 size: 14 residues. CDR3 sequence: CASSLKRDNSPLHF. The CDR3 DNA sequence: TGTGCCAGCAGCCTCAAAAGGGATAATTCACCCCTCCACTTT.

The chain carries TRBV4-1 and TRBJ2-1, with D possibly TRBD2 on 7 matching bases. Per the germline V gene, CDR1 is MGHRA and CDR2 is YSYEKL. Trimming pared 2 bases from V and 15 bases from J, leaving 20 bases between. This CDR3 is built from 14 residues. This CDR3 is CASSQNQRGHGGFF. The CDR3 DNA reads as TGCGCCAGCAGCCAAAATCAGCGGGGACACGGGGGGTTCTTC.

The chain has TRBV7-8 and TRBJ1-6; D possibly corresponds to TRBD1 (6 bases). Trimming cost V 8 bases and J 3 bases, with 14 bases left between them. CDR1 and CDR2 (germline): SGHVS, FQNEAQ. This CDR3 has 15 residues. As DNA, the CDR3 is TGTGCCAGCCGATGGACAGCCGGCTATAATTCACCCCTCCACTTT. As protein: CASRWTAGYNSPLHF.

The CDR3 coding sequence is TGCGCCAGCAGCTTGGCGGGGGTCGACACCGGGGAGCTGTTTTTT. Protein product: CASSLAGVDTGELFF. This chain links TRBV5-1 with TRBJ2-2, with D possibly matching TRBD2 (6 bases). Trimming removed 0 bases at V and 3 bases at J, with 9 bases between. The CDR3 is 15 residues long. Germline CDR1 and CDR2: SGHRS and YFSETQ.

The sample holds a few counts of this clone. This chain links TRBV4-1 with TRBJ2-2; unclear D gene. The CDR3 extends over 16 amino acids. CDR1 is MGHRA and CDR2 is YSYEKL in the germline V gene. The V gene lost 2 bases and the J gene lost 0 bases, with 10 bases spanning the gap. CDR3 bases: TGCGCCAGCAGCCAAAGACCACTACCGAACACCGGGGAGCTGTTTTTT. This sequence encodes CASSQRPLPNTGELFF.

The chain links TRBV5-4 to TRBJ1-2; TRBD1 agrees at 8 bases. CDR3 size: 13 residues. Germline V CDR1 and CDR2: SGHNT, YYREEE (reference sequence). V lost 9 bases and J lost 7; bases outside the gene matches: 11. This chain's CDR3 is CAIQQGERGGYTF. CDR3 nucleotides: TGTGCCATCCAACAGGGGGAGCGGGGTGGCTACACCTTC.

DNA for the CDR3: TGTGCCAGCAGTGGACAGGGACTTAGGACTGAAGCTTTCTTT. This translates into CASSGQGLRTEAFF. The J gene is TRBJ1-1, the V gene TRBV2; TRBD1 agrees at 7 bases. J lost 5 bases, V lost 4 bases, and 7 bases had no gene match. CDR1 is SNHLY, CDR2 FYNNEI, per germline. The CDR3 contains 14 residues.

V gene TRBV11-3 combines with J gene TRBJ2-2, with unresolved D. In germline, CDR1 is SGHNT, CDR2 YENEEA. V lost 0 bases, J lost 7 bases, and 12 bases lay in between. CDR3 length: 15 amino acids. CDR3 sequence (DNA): TGTGCCAGCAGCTTAGATCACGGGCCTGGCGGGGAGCTGTTTTTT. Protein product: CASSLDHGPGGELFF.

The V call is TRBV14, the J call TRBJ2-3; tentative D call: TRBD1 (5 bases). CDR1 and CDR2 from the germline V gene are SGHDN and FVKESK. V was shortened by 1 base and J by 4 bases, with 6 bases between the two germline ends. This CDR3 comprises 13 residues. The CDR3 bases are TGTGCCAGCAGCCAAGGGGGCGCAGATACGCAGTATTTT. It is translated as CASSQGGADTQYF.

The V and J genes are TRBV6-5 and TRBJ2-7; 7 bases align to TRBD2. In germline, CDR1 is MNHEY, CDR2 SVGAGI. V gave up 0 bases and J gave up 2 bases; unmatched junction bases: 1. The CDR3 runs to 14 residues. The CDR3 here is CASSYSGLPYEQYF. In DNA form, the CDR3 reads TGTGCCAGCAGTTACTCGGGACTACCCTACGAGCAGTACTTC.

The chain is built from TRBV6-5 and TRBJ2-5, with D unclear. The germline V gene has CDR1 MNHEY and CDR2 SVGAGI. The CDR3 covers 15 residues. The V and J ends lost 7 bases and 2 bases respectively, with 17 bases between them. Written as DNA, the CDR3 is TGTGCCAGCACCATATCGTGGGGAAGGCAAGAGACCCAGTACTTC. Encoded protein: CASTISWGRQETQYF.

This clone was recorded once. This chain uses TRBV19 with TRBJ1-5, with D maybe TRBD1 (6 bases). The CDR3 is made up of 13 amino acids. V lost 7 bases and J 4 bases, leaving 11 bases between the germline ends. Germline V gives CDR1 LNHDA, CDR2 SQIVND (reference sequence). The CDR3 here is CASIQDSNQPQHF. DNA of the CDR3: TGTGCCAGTATCCAGGACAGTAATCAGCCCCAGCATTTT.

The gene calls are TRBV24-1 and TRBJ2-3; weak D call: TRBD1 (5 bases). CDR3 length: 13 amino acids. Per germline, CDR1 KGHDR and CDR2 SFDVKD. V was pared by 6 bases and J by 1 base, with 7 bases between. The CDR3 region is CATSPQGTDTQYF. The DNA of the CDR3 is TGTGCCACCAGTCCACAGGGCACAGATACGCAGTATTTT.

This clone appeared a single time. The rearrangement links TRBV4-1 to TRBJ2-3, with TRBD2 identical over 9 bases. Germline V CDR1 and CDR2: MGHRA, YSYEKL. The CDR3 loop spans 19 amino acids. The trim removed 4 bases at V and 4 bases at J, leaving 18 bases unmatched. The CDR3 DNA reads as TGCGCCAGCAGCCTCGAACTGAGGGGACTAGCTGGGGATCCAGATACGCAGTATTTT. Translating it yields CASSLELRGLAGDPDTQYF.

The CDR3 DNA follows: TGTGCTAGTGGTTTGGCCAGAGGAGCTTACAATGAGCAGTTCTTC. This sequence encodes CASGLARGAYNEQFF. The chain employs TRBV12-5 and TRBJ2-1; no firm D call. This CDR3 has 15 amino acids. The V and J ends lost 1 base and 4 bases respectively, with 11 bases between them. Germline lookup yields CDR1 LGHNT and CDR2 FRNRAP.

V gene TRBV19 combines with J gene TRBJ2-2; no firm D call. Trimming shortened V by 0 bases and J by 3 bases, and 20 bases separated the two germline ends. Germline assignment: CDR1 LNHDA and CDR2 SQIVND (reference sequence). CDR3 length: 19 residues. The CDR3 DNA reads TGTGCCAGTAGTATAGAGGGCGGATCGATTCGCGACTACACCGGGGAGCTGTTTTTT. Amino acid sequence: CASSIEGGSIRDYTGELFF.

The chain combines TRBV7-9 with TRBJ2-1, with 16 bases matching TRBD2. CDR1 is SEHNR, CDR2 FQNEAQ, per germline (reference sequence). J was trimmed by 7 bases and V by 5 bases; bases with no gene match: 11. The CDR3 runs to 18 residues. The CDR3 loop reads CASSVTGTSGRARNEQFF. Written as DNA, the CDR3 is TGTGCCAGCAGCGTTACCGGGACTAGCGGGAGGGCCCGGAATGAGCAGTTCTTC.

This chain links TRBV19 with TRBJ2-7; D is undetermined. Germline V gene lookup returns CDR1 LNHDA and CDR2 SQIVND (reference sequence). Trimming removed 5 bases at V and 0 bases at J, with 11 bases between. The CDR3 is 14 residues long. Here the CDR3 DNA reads TGTGCCAGTAGTGCGTCCGTAAGCTCCTACGAGCAGTACTTC. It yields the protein CASSASVSSYEQYF.

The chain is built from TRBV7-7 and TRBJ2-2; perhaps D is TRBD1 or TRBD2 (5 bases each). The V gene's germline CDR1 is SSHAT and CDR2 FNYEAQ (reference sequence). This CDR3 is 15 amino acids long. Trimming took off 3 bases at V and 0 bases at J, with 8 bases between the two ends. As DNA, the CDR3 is TGTGCCAGCAGCTTTGGGGACCCGAACACCGGGGAGCTGTTTTTT. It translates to CASSFGDPNTGELFF.